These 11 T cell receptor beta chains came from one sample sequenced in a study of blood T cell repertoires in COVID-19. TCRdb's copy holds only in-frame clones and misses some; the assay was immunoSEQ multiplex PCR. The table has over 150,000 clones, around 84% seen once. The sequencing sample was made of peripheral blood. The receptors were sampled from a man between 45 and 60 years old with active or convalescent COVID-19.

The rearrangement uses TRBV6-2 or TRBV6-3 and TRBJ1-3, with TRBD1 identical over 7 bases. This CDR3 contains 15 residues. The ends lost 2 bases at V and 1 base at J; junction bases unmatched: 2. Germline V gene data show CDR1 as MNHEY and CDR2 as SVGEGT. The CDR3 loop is CASSYGQASGNTIYF. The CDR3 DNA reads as TGTGCCAGCAGTTACGGACAGGCATCTGGAAACACCATATATTTT.

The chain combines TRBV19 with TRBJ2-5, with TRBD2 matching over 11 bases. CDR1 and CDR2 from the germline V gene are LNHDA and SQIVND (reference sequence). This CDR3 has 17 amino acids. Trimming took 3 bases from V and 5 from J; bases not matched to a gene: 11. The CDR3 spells CASSMLGSGGARETQYF. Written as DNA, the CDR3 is TGTGCCAGTAGTATGCTGGGTAGCGGGGGGGCCCGGGAGACCCAGTACTTC. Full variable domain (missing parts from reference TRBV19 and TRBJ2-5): DGGITQSPKYLFRKEGQNVTLSCEQNLNHDAMYWYRQDPGQGLRLIYYSQIVNDFQKGDIAEGYSVSREKKESFPLTVTSAQKNPTAFYLCASSMLGSGGARETQYFGPGTRLLVL.

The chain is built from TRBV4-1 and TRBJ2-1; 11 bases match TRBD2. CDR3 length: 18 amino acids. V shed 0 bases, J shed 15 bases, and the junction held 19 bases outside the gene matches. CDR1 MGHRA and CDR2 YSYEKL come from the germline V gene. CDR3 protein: CASSQDQVGLAGGSPPFF. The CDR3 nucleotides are TGCGCCAGCAGCCAAGATCAGGTCGGGCTAGCGGGGGGCTCGCCCCCGTTCTTC.

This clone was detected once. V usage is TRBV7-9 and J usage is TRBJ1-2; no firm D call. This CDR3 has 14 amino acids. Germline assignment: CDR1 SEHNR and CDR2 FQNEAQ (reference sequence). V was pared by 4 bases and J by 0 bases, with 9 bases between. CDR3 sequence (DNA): TGTGCCAGCAGCTCTACGGTGACTAACTATGGCTACACCTTC. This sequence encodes CASSSTVTNYGYTF. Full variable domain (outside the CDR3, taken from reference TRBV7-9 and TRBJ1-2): DTGVSQNPRHKITKRGQNVTFRCDPISEHNRLYWYRQTLGQGPEFLTYFQNEAQLEKSRLLSDRFSAERPKGSFSTLEIQRTEQGDSAMYLCASSSTVTNYGYTFGSGTRLTVV.

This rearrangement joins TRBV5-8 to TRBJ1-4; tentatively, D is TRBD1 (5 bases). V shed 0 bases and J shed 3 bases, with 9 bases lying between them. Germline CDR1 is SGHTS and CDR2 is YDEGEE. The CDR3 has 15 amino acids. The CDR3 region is CASSLGRAANEKLFF. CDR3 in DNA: TGTGCCAGCAGCTTGGGCAGGGCCGCTAATGAAAAACTGTTTTTT.

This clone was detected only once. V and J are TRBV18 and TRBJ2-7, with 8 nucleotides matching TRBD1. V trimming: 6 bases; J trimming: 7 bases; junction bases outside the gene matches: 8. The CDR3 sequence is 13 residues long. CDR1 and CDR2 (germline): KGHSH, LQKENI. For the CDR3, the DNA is TGTGCCAGCTCCCTTGGACAGGGTGGGGAGCAGTACTTC. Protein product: CASSLGQGGEQYF.

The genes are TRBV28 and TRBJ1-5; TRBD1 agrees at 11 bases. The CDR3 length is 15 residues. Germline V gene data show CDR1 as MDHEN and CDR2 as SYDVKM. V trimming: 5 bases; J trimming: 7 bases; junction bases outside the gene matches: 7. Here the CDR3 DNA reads TGTGCCAGCAGTCTCGGGACAGGGGGTCGGCAGCCCCAGCATTTT. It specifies CASSLGTGGRQPQHF.

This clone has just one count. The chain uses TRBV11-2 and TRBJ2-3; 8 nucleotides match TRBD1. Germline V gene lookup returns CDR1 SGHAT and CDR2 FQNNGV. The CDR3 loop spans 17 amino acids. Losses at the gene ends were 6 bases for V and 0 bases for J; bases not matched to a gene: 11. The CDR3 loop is CASSPGTGVRSTDTQYF. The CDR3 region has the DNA TGTGCCAGCAGTCCCGGGACAGGAGTCCGTAGCACAGATACGCAGTATTTT.

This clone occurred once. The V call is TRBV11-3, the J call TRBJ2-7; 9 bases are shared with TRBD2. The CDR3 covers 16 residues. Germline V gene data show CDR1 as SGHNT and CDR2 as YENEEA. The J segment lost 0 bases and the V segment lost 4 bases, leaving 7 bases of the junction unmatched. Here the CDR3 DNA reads TGTGCCAGCAGCTCCGTTAGCGGGAGAGGCTCCTACGAGCAGTACTTC. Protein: CASSSVSGRGSYEQYF. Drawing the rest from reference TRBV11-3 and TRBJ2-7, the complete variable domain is EAGVVQSPRYKIIEKKQPVAFWCNPISGHNTLYWYLQNLGQGPELLIRYENEEAVDDSQLPKDRFSAERLKGVDSTLKIQPAELGDSAVYLCASSSVSGRGSYEQYFGPGTRLTVT.

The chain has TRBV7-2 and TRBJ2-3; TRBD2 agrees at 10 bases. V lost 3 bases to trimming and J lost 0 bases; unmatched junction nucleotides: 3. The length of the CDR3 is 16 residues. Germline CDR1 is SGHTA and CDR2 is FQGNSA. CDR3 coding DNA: TGTGCCAGCAGCTTCCAGCGGGGGGGTAGCACAGATACGCAGTATTTT. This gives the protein CASSFQRGGSTDTQYF.

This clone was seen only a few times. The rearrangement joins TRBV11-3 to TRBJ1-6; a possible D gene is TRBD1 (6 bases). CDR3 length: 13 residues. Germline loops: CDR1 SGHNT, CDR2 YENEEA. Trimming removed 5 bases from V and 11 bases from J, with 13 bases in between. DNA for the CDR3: TGTGCCAGCAGCCAAGCGGCAGGGGCACCCCTCCACTTT. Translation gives CASSQAAGAPLHF.